This TCR beta chain was found in a study of blood T cells in healthy people across ages (dated by TCRdb to between 2014 and 2017). A note on the overall study: In model experiments, template switching captured about one uniquely barcoded TCR beta cDNA molecule for every two T cells. To avoid experimental bias, donors of different ages were spread randomly across the sequencing lanes. Four age groups were formed from the donors: young (average approximately 15 years), middle-aged (approximately 41), aged (about 68) and long-lived (about 75). Using the same blood draw, the study looked at two additional independent replicas of 1 million unique cDNA reads for two donors, one aged 18 to 30 and the other aged 80 or older. The study measured age-related changes in TCR beta repertoire diversity using deep sequencing normalized with unique cDNA molecular identifiers.

Donors were 39 systemically healthy Caucasian individuals from Russia aged about 6 to 100 years. Around 10 milliliters of peripheral blood were drawn from each donor into EDTA-treated Vacutainer tubes. Ficoll-Paque density-gradient centrifugation was used to isolate PBMCs, with at least 6 million obtained per sample. Total RNA was extracted from PBMCs with Trizol reagent, with at least 6 micrograms obtained per sample. The percentages of naive CD45RAhigh/CD27high T cells were determined by flow cytometry on a PBMC aliquot from every donor. What the research found in general, with its limitations: The percentage of naive T cells measured by flow cytometry correlated strongly with observed TCR beta diversity. Compared with the aged group, the long-lived group had more naive CD4+ T cells, fewer expanded clones and increased TCR diversity, suggesting age selection. Because the CMV infection status of the donors was unknown, age-related changes in expanded clonotypes may potentially have been confounded. Estimates of total diversity based on one million sequenced T cells were considered lower bounds and underestimates. Conclusive comparison of naive and antigen-experienced compartments was prevented by the profiling of bulk unsorted PBMCs. Observed TCR beta diversity per million T cells fell roughly linearly with age, and a significant reduction was already apparent by age about 38.

Receptor amplification or capture employed 5' RACE. The reads were generated on an Illumina HiSeq 2500. A second PCR of about 6 to 11 cycles was run with a J-beta primer mix and a sample-barcoded 5' primer. A unique molecular identifier was introduced onto each TCR beta cDNA molecule by a template-switch 5' adaptor carrying 12 random nucleotides. Each sample yielded at least 3 million CDR3-containing paired-end reads. All of the RNA was converted into first-strand cDNA using the Mint cDNA synthesis kit, with a TRBC-specific oligonucleotide serving as the primer. After uracil-DNA glycosylase treatment, a first 18-cycle PCR used universal primers M1SS and BC2_uni_R on all cDNA. On the authors' methods: For normalization, 1 million high-quality reads were randomly selected from each sample, with every read carrying a distinct molecular identifier. Instead of being binned into consensus sequences, reads that shared molecular identifiers were thrown out. MiTCR, run with a Q25 quality threshold and the strictest error-elimination algorithm, handled CDR3 identification, clonotype clustering and error correction. A nonparametric unseen species model using Euler transformation provided a lower-bound estimate of total TCR beta diversity. The public sequencing data were trimmed at Q25 with fastp and processed into clonotypes with MiXCR by TCRdb, which kept only in-frame beta chains. Here each entry gathers all rows of one CDR3 protein and keeps the most common genes and DNA. Clone size and V and J calls follow TCRdb, not the original study. The sample table holds about 380,000 distinct CDR3 sequences, of which approximately 47% were seen once. The ten largest clones capture 45% to 60% of the sample.

For CDR1 and CDR2, the germline V gene lists MRHNA and SNTAGT. From the cysteine up to the phenylalanine, the CDR3 has a length of 11 residues. Of all the DNA, just the CDR3 is kept, 33 bases in frame from base 1. Trimming takes 9 bases from V and 4 bases from J, and the germline ends sit 7 bases apart. About this clonotype: No cognate antigen has been identified for it. Base qualities are not provided; no much larger clone lies one nucleotide away.

The rearrangement joined TRBV6-4 to TRBJ2-1; no D gene can be assigned with confidence. Sequencing used blood. The TCR originated in a man aged 55 to 70 in good health. CDR3 region: CARVEYNEQFF. The bases read TGTGCCAGAGTAGAATACAATGAGCAGTTCTTC.